This T cell receptor beta chain derives from a study of Graves' ophthalmopathy and Graves' hyperthyroidism. This CDR3 is 16 amino acids long. V shed 4 bases and J 4 bases; nucleotides not matched to a gene: 5. CDR1 is KGHDR and CDR2 is SFDVKD in the germline V gene. Diagnoses were established from clinical symptoms, serum thyroxine, TRAb, thyroid ultrasound and orbital computed tomography. What supplied the PBMCs was 7.5 to 10 ml of fresh peripheral blood. TCR beta CDR3 amplification used RNA transcripts. An initial RT-PCR round employing HTBI primers preceded a second-round multiplex PCR. TCRdb re-derived calls from the multiplex PCR reads in MiXCR, one entry per CDR3 protein. The sample holds hundreds of thousands of distinct CDR3 sequences, around a fifth seen once. This clonotype was seen repeatedly, ten times or more. Its specificity is unknown. The study's findings and limits: As the model predicted ophthalmopathy progression, it achieved a sensitivity of around 70% and a specificity of 72% to 80%. Most clonotypes expanded in thyroid above 0.001 frequency were present in blood too.

The material sequenced was peripheral blood. This chain connects TRBV24-1 to TRBJ2-5; 13 positions match TRBD2. The origin of this receptor is a woman in her forties or fifties with Graves' ophthalmopathy. In DNA form, the CDR3 reads TGTGCCACCAGTGACCCAACTAGCGGGGGGGGAGAGACCCAGTACTTC. Its translation is CATSDPTSGGGETQYF.